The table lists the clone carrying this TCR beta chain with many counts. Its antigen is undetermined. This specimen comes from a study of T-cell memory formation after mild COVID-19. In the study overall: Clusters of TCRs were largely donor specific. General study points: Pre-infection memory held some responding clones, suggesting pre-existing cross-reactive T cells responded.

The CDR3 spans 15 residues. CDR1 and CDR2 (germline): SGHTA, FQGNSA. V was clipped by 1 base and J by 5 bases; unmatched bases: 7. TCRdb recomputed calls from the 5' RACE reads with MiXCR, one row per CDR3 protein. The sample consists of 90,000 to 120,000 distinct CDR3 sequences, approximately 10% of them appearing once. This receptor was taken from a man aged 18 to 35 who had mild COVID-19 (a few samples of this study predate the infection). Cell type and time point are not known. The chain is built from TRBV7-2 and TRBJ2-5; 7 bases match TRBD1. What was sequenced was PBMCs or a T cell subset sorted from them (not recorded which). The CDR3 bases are TGTGCCAGCAGCTTAGATAGGGGGCTCAGGGAGACCCAGTACTTC. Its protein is CASSLDRGLRETQYF.